This T cell receptor beta chain was sequenced for a study of T-cell reconstitution after alpha-beta-depleted transplantation in children. Researchers prepared the TCRbeta library using unique molecular identifiers, the study reports. MiXCR, applied by TCRdb to the PCR reads, yields one record per CDR3 protein. The sample lists some 500,000 distinct CDR3 sequences; 32% were seen once. Trimming took off 2 bases at V and 8 bases at J, with 12 bases between the two ends. Looked up from germline, CDR1 is LNHNV and CDR2 is YYDKDF (reference sequence). CDR3 length equals 13 residues. This clonotype was detected a few times.

This clonotype was obtained from a human donor who donated a stem cell graft to a child with aplastic anemia. The chain is built from TRBV15 and TRBJ2-5; D call uncertain. Sample: PBMCs from the stem cell graft donor, taken from the stem cell graft. CDR3 amino acids: CATSRIRDITQYF. CDR3 nucleotide sequence: TGTGCCACCAGCAGAATAAGAGACATTACCCAGTACTTC.